A selection of T cell receptor beta chains follows, all from one sample in a study of blood T cell repertoires in COVID-19. Clones were sequenced by immunoSEQ multiplex PCR, and TCRdb holds only the in-frame ones, with some missing. The repertoire holds about 40,000 clones, with roughly 80% as singletons. The sequencing input was peripheral blood. These receptors all come from a man between 50 and 59 years old with active or convalescent COVID-19. The conserved cysteine and the conserved F or W are not part of the CDR3 here. The order of the fields is D gene, J gene, V gene, CDR3 protein. The D gene is left open where the match is weak.

>TRBD2|TRBJ2-7|TRBV9
ASSGSGGDAYEQY
>-|TRBJ1-5|TRBV2
ASSEGSYSNQPQH
>TRBD2|TRBJ2-2|TRBV27
ASRPLAGGRVAELF
>TRBD2|TRBJ2-2|TRBV11-3
ASSLRTSGVANTGELF
>TRBD1|TRBJ1-1|TRBV5-1
ASSRGLGGAVFVTEAF
>-|TRBJ2-7|TRBV2
ASSEERQEGQY
>TRBD1|TRBJ2-5|TRBV7-9
ASSLGQGEETQY
>TRBD2|TRBJ2-7|TRBV6-5
ASSYSRGDEQY
>TRBD1|TRBJ1-6|TRBV5-8
ASSSGQTASSYNSPLH
>TRBD1|TRBJ2-2|TRBV4-2
ASSSDRGRTGTGELF
>-|TRBJ2-4|TRBV27
ASSTGLAKNIQY
>-|TRBJ1-2|TRBV7-9
ASSFRGENGYT
>-|TRBJ2-7|TRBV7-8
ASSSTQGGYEQY
>TRBD2|TRBJ2-1|TRBV4-1
ASSQGLAGAYNEQF
>-|TRBJ1-1|TRBV7-3
ASSTTGNTEAF
>-|TRBJ1-4|TRBV6-6
ASRKDMGAEKLF
>-|TRBJ1-6|TRBV4-2
ASSTSDRSNSPLH
>TRBD1|TRBJ1-5|TRBV19
ASRVQGANQPQH
>-|TRBJ2-7|TRBV6-5
ASSSGTYTYEQY
>TRBD2|TRBJ2-1|TRBV5-4
ASSFLAGGADEQF
>TRBD1|TRBJ1-2|TRBV18
ASSPGLNRDRGLFGAYGYT
>-|TRBJ1-5|TRBV2
ASSGGSSNQPQH
>TRBD1|TRBJ1-2|TRBV27
ASSLSPPGGYGYT
>TRBD1|TRBJ2-7|TRBV28
ASRPDRVREQY
>TRBD1|TRBJ1-1|TRBV5-1
ASSLRTGMGTEAF
>-|TRBJ1-1|TRBV12-5
ASGLGQRNTEAF
>-|TRBJ1-5|TRBV7-2
ASSGQTGLGNQPQH
>TRBD2|TRBJ2-7|TRBV7-8
ASSLAGRNEQY
>TRBD2|TRBJ2-2|TRBV3-1/TRBV3-2
ASSLELAGNKYGGELF
>TRBD1|TRBJ1-1|TRBV3-1/TRBV3-2
ASSTPGTGTPAF
>TRBD2|TRBJ2-4|TRBV3-1/TRBV3-2
ASSQDLGGASKNIQY
>-|TRBJ1-5|TRBV7-8
ASSGGGSAYGQPQH
>-|TRBJ2-7|TRBV5-6
ASSSPGVYEQY
>TRBD1|TRBJ1-3|TRBV7-3
ASSLTTGPGNTIY
>TRBD1|TRBJ2-5|TRBV7-9
ASSLGGQGARETQY
>TRBD1|TRBJ2-7|TRBV7-9
ASSSPGTGFSYEQY
>-|TRBJ1-5|TRBV6-5
ASSSEQGKGQPQH
>-|TRBJ1-6|TRBV30
AWRLPGDPGNSPLH
>-|TRBJ2-7|TRBV5-1
ASSLVSSYEQY
>-|TRBJ2-3|TRBV5-1
ASSPTGQTPSTDTQY
>TRBD1|TRBJ2-1|TRBV27
ASRANMRGRSNEQF
>-|TRBJ2-7|TRBV7-7
ASSFLDDRYEYEQY
>TRBD1|TRBJ2-2|TRBV2
ASSFNPGQGDTGELF
>TRBD2|TRBJ2-1|TRBV4-2
ASSQEWSTGGWNEQF
>TRBD1|TRBJ2-2|TRBV23-1
ASSGTGDTGELF
>-|TRBJ1-1|TRBV7-9
ASTRGGMNTEAF
>-|TRBJ2-2|TRBV6-5
ASSYVLGELF
>-|TRBJ1-2|TRBV6-4
ASSDSFGVSGYT
>TRBD1|TRBJ2-5|TRBV19
ASSMKTGRETQY
>-|TRBJ2-7|TRBV30
AWSPIGIGPYEQY
>-|TRBJ1-2|TRBV6-5
ATEQGIGYYGYT
>-|TRBJ2-7|TRBV6-5
ASSYQHRDHEQY
>-|TRBJ1-4|TRBV4-1
ASSPRQATNEKLF
>-|TRBJ1-2|TRBV12-3/TRBV12-4
ASSLGSGGGYT
>-|TRBJ1-1|TRBV9
ASSVGNGVAANTEAF